This passage covers 9 T cell receptor beta chains from one sample sequenced in a study of post-analysis software for immune sequencing data (dated by TCRdb to the mid-2010s). Points the paper makes about the study in general: Patients showed significantly higher frequencies than controls for about 5 TRBV segments, among them TRBV5-6, TRBV5-1 and TRBV20-1.

Antigen specificity for these receptors is unknown. The library was prepared using PCR. Instrument used: Illumina HiSeq 2500. To reduce PCR and sequencing biases, unique molecular identifiers were incorporated into the TCR beta cDNA libraries. TCRdb's own reprocessing of the public reads used fastp at Q25 and MiXCR and kept productive beta chains. Rows matching on CDR3 protein sequence are summarized as one entry with the most common DNA and genes. The sample records roughly 800,000 distinct CDR3 sequences, roughly 50% of which are singletons. The ten largest clones represent roughly 4.4% of the sample. The source material was blood. The source of these receptors is a girl under 18 with multiple sclerosis.

This clonotype was observed a handful of times. This chain links TRBV2 with TRBJ1-5; D gene ambiguous. Germline CDR1 SNHLY, CDR2 FYNNEI. There are 13 residues in the CDR3. V lost 5 bases and J lost 2, with 7 bases in between. CDR3 in DNA: TGTGCCAGCAGTTCAGTTGGCAATCAGCCCCAGCATTTT. Its translation is CASSSVGNQPQHF.

V usage is TRBV5-1 and J usage is TRBJ2-7; no clear D. V was shortened by 7 bases and J by 5 bases, with 13 bases between the two germline ends. The CDR3 is made up of 12 amino acids. Germline loops: CDR1 SGHRS, CDR2 YFSETQ. The CDR3 is CASGVGEHEQYF. CDR3 bases: TGCGCCAGCGGGGTTGGAGAGCACGAGCAGTACTTC.

This clonotype was observed a handful of times. The CDR3 DNA is TGCGCCAGCAGTATATACTCCTACAATGAGCAGTTCTTC. This sequence encodes CASSIYSYNEQFF. The V call is TRBV5-1, the J call TRBJ2-1; D is undetermined. This CDR3 is built from 13 residues. Germline V CDR1 and CDR2: SGHRS, YFSETQ. Deletions cut 5 bases from V and 0 bases from J, with 6 bases between.

The chain couples TRBV10-3 to TRBJ1-1, with TRBD1 as a possible D gene (5 bases). V was shortened by 3 bases and J by 0 bases, with 11 bases between the two germline ends. Germline V gene data show CDR1 as ENHRY and CDR2 as SYGVKD. The CDR3 sequence is 15 residues long. Here the CDR3 DNA reads TGTGCCATCAGTGAAAGACAGTTCATGAACACTGAAGCTTTCTTT. Its protein is CAISERQFMNTEAFF.

The chain has TRBV10-3 and TRBJ2-3; either TRBD1 or TRBD2 may fit D (5 bases each). Germline V gene lookup returns CDR1 ENHRY and CDR2 SYGVKD. Trimming pared 6 bases from V and 0 bases from J, leaving 7 bases between. The length of the CDR3 is 13 residues. CDR3 nucleotides: TGTGCCATCAGGAGGGACAGCACAGATACGCAGTATTTT. This encodes CAIRRDSTDTQYF.

The chain has TRBV5-1 and TRBJ2-1, with TRBD1 matching over 7 bases. This CDR3 has 16 amino acids. V gave up 4 bases and J gave up 4 bases; unmatched junction bases: 11. Germline values: CDR1 SGHRS, CDR2 YFSETQ. CDR3 sequence (DNA): TGCGCCAGCAGCCCGAGGGGGCAGGGGGTTTACAATGAGCAGTTCTTC. Its protein is CASSPRGQGVYNEQFF.

V and J are TRBV6-6 and TRBJ2-5, with 7 bases matching TRBD2. The germline V gene has CDR1 MNHNY and CDR2 SVGAGI (reference sequence). V lost 5 bases to trimming and J lost 0 bases; unmatched junction nucleotides: 9. This CDR3 is 16 amino acids long. CDR3 region: CASSTGTTQYQETQYF. CDR3 nucleotides: TGTGCCAGCAGTACTGGGACTACACAGTACCAAGAGACCCAGTACTTC.

This clonotype has more than one count but fewer than ten. The chain combines TRBV5-1 with TRBJ2-5; the D gene is possibly TRBD2 (6 bases). Germline V gives CDR1 SGHRS, CDR2 YFSETQ. This CDR3 has 14 residues. Trimming cost V 6 bases and J 11 bases, with 23 bases left between them. CDR3 nucleotides: TGCGCCAGCACCCCCAATCTTGGGACTTTCGAACAGTACTTC. Protein product: CASTPNLGTFEQYF.

The CDR3 loop reads CASSLPRETHEQYF. The CDR3 DNA reads as TGCGCCAGCAGCTTGCCCAGGGAGACCCACGAGCAGTACTTC. V usage is TRBV5-1 and J usage is TRBJ2-7; either TRBD1 or TRBD2 may supply D (5 bases each). V was clipped by 1 base and J by 5 bases, with 13 bases between them. This CDR3 contains 14 residues. The germline gives CDR1 SGHRS, CDR2 YFSETQ. The whole variable domain, remainder taken from reference TRBV5-1 and TRBJ2-7, is KAGVTQTPRYLIKTRGQQVTLSCSPISGHRSVSWYQQTPGQGLQFLFEYFSETQRNKGNFPGRFSGRQFSNSRSEMNVSTLELGDSALYLCASSLPRETHEQYFGPGTRLTVT.